The sample holds a few counts of the clone carrying this T cell receptor (beta chain). The target antigen is unknown. The data originate from a study of T cell repertoires in cytomegalovirus infection. On the study more broadly: CMV epitopes used comprised recently identified HLA-C-restricted ones and well-studied HLA-B-restricted ones. Carrying CMV and the relevant HLA type showed in public TCR beta signatures.

In TCRdb, the reads were re-called with MiXCR into one record per CDR3 protein. The sample has some 270,000 distinct CDR3 sequences; less than 25% are singletons. The ends lost 5 bases at V and 2 bases at J; junction bases unmatched: 11. This CDR3 region has 16 residues. Looked up from germline, CDR1 is SGHVS and CDR2 is FQNEAQ. General study points: Ex vivo, HLA-C-restricted CMV-specific TCR beta clonotypes prevailed over the rest of the response. Summed public TCR beta family frequency identified CMV carriers bearing the relevant HLA.

V gene TRBV7-8 combines with J gene TRBJ1-2; 7 bases line up with TRBD1. Material: cultured PBMCs, obtained from culture after CMV antigen stimulation. The TCR sequence derives from a human donor in good health (CMV status not recorded). Some clones in this sample may be carry-over from other donors' samples. The CDR3 DNA reads as TGTGCCAGCAGCCAACCGACAGGGATAGTAAACTATGGCTACACCTTC. Translated: CASSQPTGIVNYGYTF.